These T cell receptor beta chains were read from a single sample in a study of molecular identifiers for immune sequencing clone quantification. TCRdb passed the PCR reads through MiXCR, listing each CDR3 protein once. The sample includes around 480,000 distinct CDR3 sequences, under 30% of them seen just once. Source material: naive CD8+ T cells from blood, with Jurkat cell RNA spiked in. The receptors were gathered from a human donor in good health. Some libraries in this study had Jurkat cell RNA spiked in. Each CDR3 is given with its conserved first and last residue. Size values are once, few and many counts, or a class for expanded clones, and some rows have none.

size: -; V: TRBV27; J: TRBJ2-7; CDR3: CASTNGLSYEQYF
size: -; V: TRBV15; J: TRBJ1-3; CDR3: CATSRDQGPGNTINF
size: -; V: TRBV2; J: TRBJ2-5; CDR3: CASDEENETQYF
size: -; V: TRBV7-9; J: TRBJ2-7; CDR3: CSSSLQSSYEQYF
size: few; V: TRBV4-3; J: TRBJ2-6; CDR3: CASSGVAGTNVLTF
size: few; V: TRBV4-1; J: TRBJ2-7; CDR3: CASSQDRHYEQYF
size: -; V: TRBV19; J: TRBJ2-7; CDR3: CATTGGGEQYF
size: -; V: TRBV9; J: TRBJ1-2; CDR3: CASSETTGNYGYTF
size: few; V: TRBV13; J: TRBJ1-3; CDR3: CASSSGIRSGNTIYF
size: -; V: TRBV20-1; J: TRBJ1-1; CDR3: CSAREQGADAFF
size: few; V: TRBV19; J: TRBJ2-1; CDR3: CASSTPAGNEQFF
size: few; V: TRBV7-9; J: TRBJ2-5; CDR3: CASSFSGTGETQYF
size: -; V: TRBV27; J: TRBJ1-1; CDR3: CASGAPEAFF
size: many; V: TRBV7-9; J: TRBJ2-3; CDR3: CASSSGRLGGF
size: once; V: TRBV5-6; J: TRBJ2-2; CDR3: CASSLAGRALGLSELFF
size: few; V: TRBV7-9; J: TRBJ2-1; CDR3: CASRSDNEQFF
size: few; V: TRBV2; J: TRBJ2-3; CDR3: CASNGRAGVTDTQYF
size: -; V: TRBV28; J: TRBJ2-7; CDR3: CASSPGQPEQYF
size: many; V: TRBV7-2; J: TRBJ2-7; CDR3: CASSLVPGTGYEQYF
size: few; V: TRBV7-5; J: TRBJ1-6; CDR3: CISVPEAKGTGDSPLHF
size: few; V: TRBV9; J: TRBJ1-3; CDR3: CASSVDSFSGNTIYF
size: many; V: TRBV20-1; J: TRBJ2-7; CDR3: CSASRDRDYEQYF
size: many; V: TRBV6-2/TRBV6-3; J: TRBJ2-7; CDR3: CASSHSYEQYF
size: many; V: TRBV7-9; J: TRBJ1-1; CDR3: CASSPGTGASDTEAFF
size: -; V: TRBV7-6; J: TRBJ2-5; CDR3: CASSLVGDGRETQYF
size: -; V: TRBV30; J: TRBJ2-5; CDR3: CAWSVLDETQYF
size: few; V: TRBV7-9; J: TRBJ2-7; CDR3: CASSPPSSGGAYEQYF
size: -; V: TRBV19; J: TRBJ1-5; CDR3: CASSPGQRSNQPQHF
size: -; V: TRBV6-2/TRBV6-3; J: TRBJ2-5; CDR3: CASSYRARGYQETQYF
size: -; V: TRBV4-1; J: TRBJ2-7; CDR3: CASSQEGTNPYEQYF
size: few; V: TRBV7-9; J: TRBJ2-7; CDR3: CASSPLTLQDRGRFYEQYF
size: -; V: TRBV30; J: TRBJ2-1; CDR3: CAWSGPTRTSGRSSYSEQFF
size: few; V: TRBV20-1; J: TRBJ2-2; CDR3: CSVRPRVNTGELFF
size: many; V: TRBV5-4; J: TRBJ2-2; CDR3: CASSLEQGYTGELFF
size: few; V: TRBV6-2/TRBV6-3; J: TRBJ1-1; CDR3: CASSAGQENTEAFF